The 18 T cell receptor beta chains below all came from one sample that was sequenced in a study of PD-1 blockade in classical Hodgkin lymphoma. Each patient experienced a relapse that followed autologous stem cell transplantation, and brentuximab vedotin exposure varied. The assay was immunoSEQ multiplex PCR, and TCRdb's table has in-frame clones only and misses some. The sample shows 45,000 to 55,000 clones, over 70% of them seen only once. The sample in question was peripheral blood mononuclear cells (PBMCs), obtained at baseline. The receptors were gathered from a human donor with classical Hodgkin lymphoma.

This clone was seen a handful of times. This chain connects TRBV30 to TRBJ2-3; no definite D call. The CDR3 has 12 amino acids. Germline V CDR1 and CDR2: GTSNPN, SVGIG (reference sequence). The V gene lost 3 bases and the J gene lost 6 bases, with 10 bases spanning the gap. The CDR3 is CAWSPARDTQYF. CDR3 DNA sequence: TGTGCCTGGAGCCCAGCTAGGGATACGCAGTATTTT.

The chain combines TRBV27 with TRBJ1-5, with 10 positions matching TRBD1. Losses at the gene ends were 4 bases for V and 3 bases for J; bases not matched to a gene: 3. The CDR3 is made up of 15 amino acids. In germline, CDR1 is MNHEY, CDR2 SMNVEV (reference sequence). Here the CDR3 DNA reads TGTGCCAGCAGTTCGGACAGGGGGGTCAATCAGCCCCAGCATTTT. Protein product: CASSSDRGVNQPQHF.

V and J are TRBV7-9 and TRBJ2-7; 7 bases align to TRBD2. V gave up 1 base and J gave up 1 base; unmatched junction bases: 10. Germline values: CDR1 SEHNR, CDR2 FQNEAQ (reference sequence). The CDR3 sequence is 17 residues long. CDR3 in amino acids: CASSLVRAGVVSYEQYV. In DNA, the CDR3 is TGTGCCAGCAGCTTAGTCAGGGCGGGAGTAGTGTCCTACGAGCAGTACGTC.

This CDR3 reads CASSQGRGNQPQHF. The CDR3 region has the DNA TGCGCCAGCAGCCAAGGGAGAGGCAATCAGCCCCAGCATTTT. The chain has TRBV4-1 and TRBJ1-5; D is uncertain. V gave up 1 base and J gave up 2 bases, with 6 bases separating them. Germline CDR1 reads MGHRA; CDR2 reads YSYEKL. The CDR3 runs to 14 residues.

The rearrangement uses TRBV18 and TRBJ1-4, with 9 bases identical to TRBD1. In germline, CDR1 is KGHSH, CDR2 LQKENI. The CDR3 extends over 14 amino acids. J lost 8 bases, V lost 6 bases, and 7 bases had no gene match. As DNA, the CDR3 is TGTGCCAGCTCCCGGACAGGGGCGGGCGAAAAACTGTTTTTT. It codes for CASSRTGAGEKLFF.

The sample holds one count of this clone. This sequence joins TRBV11-2 and TRBJ2-2; D is unresolved. Trimming took 6 bases from V and 5 from J, leaving 7 bases between them. The CDR3 is 12 amino acids. The V gene's germline CDR1 is SGHAT and CDR2 FQNNGV. The CDR3 protein is CASRKITGELFF. The DNA of the CDR3 is TGTGCCAGCAGGAAAATAACCGGGGAGCTGTTTTTT.

For the CDR3, the DNA is TGTGCCAGCAGCGCGGACTATGGCTACACCTTC. Protein product: CASSADYGYTF. The chain employs TRBV5-6 and TRBJ1-2; no clear D gene. The CDR3 runs to 11 residues. V lost 4 bases, J lost 3 bases, and 4 bases lay in between. In germline, CDR1 is SGHDT, CDR2 YYEEEE.

V gene TRBV5-1 combines with J gene TRBJ2-1, with D perhaps being TRBD1 or TRBD2 (7 bases each). V lost 4 bases and J lost 3, with 23 bases in between. Germline CDR1 reads SGHRS; CDR2 reads YFSETQ. The CDR3 has 18 residues. The CDR3 DNA reads TGCGCCAGCAGCGCGGGGGAAGGGGGCATCCGAGGCTACAATGAGCAGTTCTTC. Translating gives CASSAGEGGIRGYNEQFF.

V usage is TRBV12-5 and J usage is TRBJ1-2; 7 bases line up with TRBD1. This CDR3 is built from 16 residues. Germline V lookup: CDR1 LGHNT, CDR2 FRNRAP. V shed 6 bases, J shed 2 bases, and the junction held 12 bases outside the gene matches. The CDR3 sequence: CASGSNGQDKNYGYTF. The CDR3 region has the DNA TGTGCTAGTGGGTCAAACGGACAGGATAAGAACTATGGCTACACCTTC.

This chain connects TRBV29-1 to TRBJ1-2; D is undetermined. The CDR3 has 11 amino acids. V lost 2 bases and J 8 bases, leaving 9 bases between the germline ends. CDR1 SQVTM and CDR2 ANQGSEA come from the germline V gene. The CDR3 DNA follows: TGCAGCGTTGAAAGAGGGCGCGGCTACACCTTC. It translates to CSVERGRGYTF.

The rearrangement joins TRBV4-2 to TRBJ2-1; possible D gene TRBD2, 5 bases. Trimming cost V 4 bases and J 7 bases, with 20 bases left between them. The CDR3 is made up of 16 amino acids. Germline CDR1 reads LGHNA; CDR2 reads YNFKEQ. In DNA, the CDR3 is TGTGCCAGCAGCCCCCCACGGGTCGGGGTGGCTAATGAGCAGTTCTTC. It translates to CASSPPRVGVANEQFF.

This clone turned up a few times. V is TRBV7-9 and J is TRBJ1-2; D remains ambiguous. Trimming left V 2 bases short and J 8 bases short, with 9 bases between. Per the germline V gene, CDR1 is SEHNR and CDR2 is FQNEAQ (reference sequence). The CDR3 has 12 residues. The CDR3 here is CASSLNYAGYTF. The CDR3 DNA sequence: TGTGCCAGCAGCTTAAATTATGCCGGCTACACCTTC.

Details on this clone: This CDR3 is also generated by other DNA sequences in the sample. DNA of the CDR3: TGTGCCAGCAGCTTTGGGACAGCGAACTTGAACACTGAAGCTTTCTTT. This translates into CASSFGTANLNTEAFF. The rearrangement joins TRBV7-9 to TRBJ1-1; 7 bases are shared with TRBD1. From germline, CDR1 is SEHNR and CDR2 FQNEAQ (reference sequence). Trimming at V came to 3 bases and at J to 0 bases, leaving 7 bases not matched to a gene. The CDR3 length is 16 residues. Full variable domain (outside the CDR3, taken from reference TRBV7-9 and TRBJ1-1): DTGVSQNPRHKITKRGQNVTFRCDPISEHNRLYWYRQTLGQGPEFLTYFQNEAQLEKSRLLSDRFSAERPKGSFSTLEIQRTEQGDSAMYLCASSFGTANLNTEAFFGQGTRLTVV.

This sequence joins TRBV13 and TRBJ2-2; no firm D call. Trimming took 0 bases from V and 3 from J, leaving 14 bases between them. The germline gives CDR1 PRHDT, CDR2 FYEKMQ (reference sequence). The CDR3 consists of 17 residues. The CDR3, as DNA: TGTGCCAGCAGCTTAGGCCTTGGGCCTTTGTACACCGGGGAGCTGTTTTTT. As protein: CASSLGLGPLYTGELFF.

The chain employs TRBV18 and TRBJ2-3; D possibly matches TRBD1 or TRBD2 (7 bases each). The CDR3 runs 16 residues. Germline lookup yields CDR1 KGHSH and CDR2 LQKENI. V was trimmed by 3 bases and J by 0 bases, leaving 13 bases between them. CDR3 bases: TGTGCCAGCTCACCGGGGAGGGGGCCCAGCACAGATACGCAGTATTTT. Its protein product is CASSPGRGPSTDTQYF.

This clone was seen more than once but under ten times. J is TRBJ1-1 and V is TRBV9; D gene ambiguous. Germline loops: CDR1 SGDLS, CDR2 YYNGEE. Trimming took 4 bases from V and 0 from J, leaving 7 bases between them. This CDR3 spans 13 amino acids. The CDR3 sequence is CASSRQMNTEAFF. The CDR3 bases are TGTGCCAGCAGCAGGCAGATGAACACTGAAGCTTTCTTT.

V gene TRBV10-3 combines with J gene TRBJ1-5; 8 bases align to TRBD1. Trimming removed 8 bases from V and 1 base from J; junction bases left unmatched: 13. The V gene's germline CDR1 is ENHRY and CDR2 SYGVKD. The CDR3 extends over 17 amino acids. CDR3 in DNA: TGTGCCATCCCAAAACGAGACAGGGGAGGAAGCAATCAGCCCCAGCATTTT. Translation gives CAIPKRDRGGSNQPQHF.

V usage is TRBV10-3 and J usage is TRBJ1-1, with D unclear. Germline V lookup: CDR1 ENHRY, CDR2 SYGVKD. The V and J ends lost 6 bases and 0 bases respectively, with 8 bases between them. The CDR3 is 13 amino acids. In DNA, the CDR3 is TGTGCCATCAGGGGCAGCCTGAACACTGAAGCTTTCTTT. It encodes CAIRGSLNTEAFF.